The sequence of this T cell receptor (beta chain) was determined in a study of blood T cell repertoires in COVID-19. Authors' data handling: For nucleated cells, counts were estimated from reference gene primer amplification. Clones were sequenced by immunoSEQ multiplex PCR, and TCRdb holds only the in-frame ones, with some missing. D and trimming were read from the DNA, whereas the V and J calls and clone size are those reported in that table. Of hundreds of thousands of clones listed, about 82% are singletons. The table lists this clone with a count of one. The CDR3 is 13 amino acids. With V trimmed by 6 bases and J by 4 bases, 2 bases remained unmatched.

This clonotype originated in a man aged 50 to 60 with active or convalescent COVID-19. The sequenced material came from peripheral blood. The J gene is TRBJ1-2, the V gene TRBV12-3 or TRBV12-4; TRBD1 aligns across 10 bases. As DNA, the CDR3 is TGTGCCAGCAGAGGGGACAGGGGCTATGGCTACACCTTC. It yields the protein CASRGDRGYGYTF.